Below are 6 T cell receptor beta chains sequenced from a single sample in a study of T-cell reconstitution after alpha-beta-depleted transplantation in children. Unique molecular identifiers were used to barcode this TCRbeta library. TCRdb reprocessed the PCR reads with MiXCR, giving one entry per CDR3 protein. The table shows 250,000 to 400,000 distinct CDR3 sequences, with approximately 23% occurring only once. Sequenced here: PBMCs, mostly from graft donor cells, sampled 180 days after TCRalphabeta/CD19-depleted stem cell transplant. The receptors were sampled from a male patient younger than 18 who had a stem cell transplant for acute lymphoblastic leukemia, so the T cells may come from the graft donor.

The CDR3, as DNA: TGTGCCACCAGTGGACCCTATCAGGAGCAGTACTTC. Amino acids: CATSGPYQEQYF. This rearrangement joins TRBV24-1 to TRBJ2-7; no definite D call. The germline V gene encodes CDR1 KGHDR and CDR2 SFDVKD. The length of the CDR3 is 12 residues. Trimming cost V 5 bases and J 7 bases, with 11 bases left between them.

The chain joins TRBV28 to TRBJ2-6, with D perhaps being TRBD1 or TRBD2 (5 bases each). CDR1 and CDR2 (germline): MDHEN, SYDVKM. Trimming removed 2 bases at V and 0 bases at J, with 11 bases between. The CDR3 covers 17 residues. CDR3 loop: CASSLMGVPSGANVLTF. The CDR3 coding sequence is TGTGCCAGCAGTTTAATGGGGGTGCCCTCTGGGGCCAACGTCCTGACTTTC.

This clonotype appeared a few times. The genes are TRBV12-3 or TRBV12-4 and TRBJ1-2; 9 bases align to TRBD1. The ends lost 6 bases at V and 5 bases at J; junction bases unmatched: 10. This CDR3 comprises 15 residues. Here the CDR3 reads CASRARQGEGYGYTF. DNA for the CDR3: TGTGCCAGCAGGGCCCGACAGGGGGAAGGGTATGGCTACACCTTC.

The gene calls are TRBV3-1 and TRBJ2-3, with 9 bases aligning to TRBD2. The V gene's germline CDR1 is LGHDT and CDR2 YNNKEL (reference sequence). The ends lost 6 bases at V and 4 bases at J; junction bases unmatched: 8. The CDR3 runs 15 residues. CDR3 bases: TGTGCCAGCAGGTTAGCGGGAGTTCTCTCAGATACGCAGTATTTT. Protein sequence: CASRLAGVLSDTQYF.

V and J are TRBV7-8 and TRBJ2-2; 9 bases are a match to TRBD2. The CDR3 is 15 residues long. CDR1 and CDR2 (germline): SGHVS, FQNEAQ. V was clipped by 3 bases and J by 3 bases; unmatched bases: 2. The CDR3 nucleotides read TGTGCCAGCAGCTTCTTAGCGGGAGACACCGGGGAGCTGTTTTTT. This codes for CASSFLAGDTGELFF.

The V and J genes are TRBV12-3 or TRBV12-4 and TRBJ2-1; D is perhaps TRBD2 (5 bases). The CDR3 covers 17 residues. V was pared by 1 base and J by 0 bases, with 13 bases between. The CDR3 DNA sequence: TGTGCCAGCAGTTTAGGGAGGTCCATTCTCTCCTACAATGAGCAGTTCTTC. This translates into CASSLGRSILSYNEQFF.